Sequencing of this T cell receptor beta chain was carried out in a study of T cell repertoires in cytomegalovirus infection. In the study overall: Well-studied HLA-B-restricted CMV epitopes were used in the study alongside recently identified HLA-C-restricted ones. Public TCR beta signatures provided an indication of both CMV infection and a matching HLA type. Study-level results: The ex vivo response was dominated by HLA-C-restricted CMV-specific TCR beta clonotypes. Adding up the frequency of public TCR beta families identified people who carried CMV plus the relevant HLA.

The CDR3 covers 12 residues. Germline CDR1 is MNHNY and CDR2 is SVGAGI (reference sequence). In regard to this clonotype: Its antigen is unidentified. At one boundary the junction diverges from the germline segment, which might be a read error.

TCRdb reanalysed the reads using MiXCR and keeps one entry per CDR3 protein. The table lists 95,000 to 150,000 distinct CDR3 sequences, approximately 30% of them singletons. The source material was CD8+ T cells from cultured PBMCs, sampled from culture after CMV antigen stimulation. This TCR was recovered from a human donor in good health (CMV status not recorded). Some clones in this sample may be carry-over from other donors' samples. This chain connects TRBV6-6 to TRBJ2-7; weak D call: TRBD2 (6 bases). The CDR3 loop is CASRRDSNEQYF. The DNA for the CDR3 is TGTGCCAGCAGGCGGGACTCCAACGAGCAGTACTTC.